Only a few counts were recorded for the clone carrying this TCR beta chain. The antigen is unknown. V gave up 8 bases and J gave up 6 bases, with 19 bases separating them. Germline V gene lookup returns CDR1 LNHDA and CDR2 SQIVND (reference sequence). The CDR3 runs 14 residues. Produced via immunoSEQ multiplex PCR; TCRdb's table is partial and in-frame only. The sample holds 55,000 to 80,000 clones, about 92% seen once. This entry comes from a study of T cell clones after liver transplantation. Study-level background: Draws occurred before transplant, before withdrawal, and after complete or failed withdrawal. Overall study findings and caveats: A significant post-transplant drop in circulating graft-donor-reactive CD4 TCRbeta sequences occurred in most of the 8 subjects.

This clonotype was obtained from a human donor who received a liver transplant. Sequences were derived from CD4+ T cells from blood, sampled before liver transplant. The chain uses TRBV19 and TRBJ1-2; possibly TRBD1 for D (5 bases). CDR3 nucleotide sequence: TGTGCCAGTGTCATGTCGCCGACAGACGATGGCTACACCTTC. Its protein product is CASVMSPTDDGYTF.